This record looks at one T cell receptor (beta chain) sequence and its context. This entry is derived from a study of blood T cell repertoires in COVID-19. Across the study: Samples representing acute and convalescent COVID-19 were sourced from the United States, Italy and Spain. Sources were T cells, B-cell-depleted T cells, or PBMCs; the material itself was cDNA or gDNA.

Patients at the Seattle site were enrolled during active infection and followed longitudinally. In the original workflow: Amplification with reference gene primers provided the estimates of nucleated cell counts. Clones were read by immunoSEQ multiplex PCR, and TCRdb kept only the in-frame ones, dropping some. The V and J calls and clone size are taken from that table; D and trimming were inferred from the DNA. The sample has roughly 380,000 clones; 89% are singletons. This TCR derives from a woman between 40 and 50 years old with COVID-19, enrolled during active disease. The sequenced sample consisted of peripheral blood.

The CDR3 sequence is CASSLLDRDNYGYTF. CDR3 nucleotides: TGTGCCAGCAGTTTATTGGACAGGGACAACTATGGCTACACCTTC. This rearrangement joins TRBV28 to TRBJ1-2; 8 bases map to TRBD1. Germline values: CDR1 MDHEN, CDR2 SYDVKM. The V gene end was trimmed by 1 base and the J gene end by 2 bases; junction bases not matched to a gene: 3. This CDR3 has 15 amino acids.